One and the same sample provided the 4 T cell receptor beta chains below, sequenced in a study of shared clonotypes between healthy human individuals. Some clones are missing from TCRdb's copy, which holds only in-frame ones; the method was immunoSEQ multiplex PCR. Of about 490,000 clones in the sample, 60% to 85% were seen once. Sequenced material: PBMCs. All receptors derive from a middle-aged woman in good health. Some clones in this sample may be carry-over from other donors' samples.

With regard to this clone: A read error may account for a junction end that differs from germline. V usage is TRBV5-1 and J usage is TRBJ1-2, with 7 positions matching TRBD1. The CDR3 consists of 16 residues. Per the germline V gene, CDR1 is SGHRS and CDR2 is YFSETQ. CDR3 DNA sequence: TGCGCCAGCAGCACAATGACAGGGCGTACTAATTATGGCTACACCTTC. This translates into CASSTMTGRTNYGYTF.

Concerning this clone itself: Sequence at one end of the junction differs from germline and may be a read error. The chain carries TRBV5-4 and TRBJ2-7; 9 positions agree with TRBD2. Germline-derived CDR1 and CDR2 are SGHNT and YYREEE (reference sequence). This CDR3 contains 16 residues. This chain's CDR3 is CASSQGLAGEEGRKHF. CDR3 nucleotides: TGTGCCAGCAGCCAGGGTTTAGCGGGAGAAGAGGGTAGGAAGCACTTC. Looking up the rest from reference TRBV5-4 and TRBJ2-7 gives the full variable domain: ETGVTQSPTHLIKTRGQQVTLRCSSQSGHNTVSWYQQALGQGPQFIFQYYREEENGRGNFPPRFSGLQFPNYSSELNVNALELDDSALYLCASSQGLAGEEGRKHFGPGTRLTVT.

V and J are TRBV5-1 and TRBJ2-2, with a tentative D call TRBD1 (6 bases). V shed 0 bases and J shed 5 bases, with 17 bases lying between them. Germline CDR1 is SGHRS and CDR2 is YFSETQ. The length of the CDR3 is 17 residues. The CDR3 sequence: CASSLEGQLFRTGELFF. The DNA of the CDR3 is TGCGCCAGCAGCTTGGAAGGACAGCTCTTTAGGACCGGGGAGCTGTTTTTT.

The chain is built from TRBV19 and TRBJ1-5, with D tentatively TRBD1 (5 bases). This CDR3 comprises 13 residues. The germline V and J ends were trimmed by 8 bases and 3 bases, with 11 bases remaining between them. Germline loops: CDR1 LNHDA, CDR2 SQIVND (reference sequence). CDR3 loop: CASGQENNQPQHF. CDR3 DNA: TGTGCCAGTGGACAAGAAAACAATCAGCCCCAGCATTTT.